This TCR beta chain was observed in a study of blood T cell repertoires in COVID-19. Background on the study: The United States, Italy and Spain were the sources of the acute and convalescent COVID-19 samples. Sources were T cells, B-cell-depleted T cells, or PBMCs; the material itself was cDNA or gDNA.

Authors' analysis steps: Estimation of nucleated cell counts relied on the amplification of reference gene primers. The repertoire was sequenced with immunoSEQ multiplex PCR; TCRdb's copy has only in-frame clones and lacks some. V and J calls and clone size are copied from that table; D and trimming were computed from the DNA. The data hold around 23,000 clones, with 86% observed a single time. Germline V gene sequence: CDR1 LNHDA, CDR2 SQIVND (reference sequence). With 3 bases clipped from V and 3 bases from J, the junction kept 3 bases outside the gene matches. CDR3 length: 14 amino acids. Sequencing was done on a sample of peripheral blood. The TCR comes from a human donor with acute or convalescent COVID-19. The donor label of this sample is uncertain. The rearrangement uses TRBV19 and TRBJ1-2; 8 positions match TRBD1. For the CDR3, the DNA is TGTGCCAGTAGTATTGACAGGGGAGACTATGGCTACACCTTC. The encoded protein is CASSIDRGDYGYTF. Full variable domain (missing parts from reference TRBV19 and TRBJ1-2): DGGITQSPKYLFRKEGQNVTLSCEQNLNHDAMYWYRQDPGQGLRLIYYSQIVNDFQKGDIAEGYSVSREKKESFPLTVTSAQKNPTAFYLCASSIDRGDYGYTFGSGTRLTVV.